The following is a T cell receptor beta chain sequence with its context. Its specificity is unknown. V was pared by 5 bases and J by 6 bases, with 14 bases between. The CDR3 consists of 14 residues. CDR1 is SGHTA and CDR2 is FQGNSA in the germline V gene. Systemic immunosuppression or a history of autoimmune disease excluded patients. Measured with immunoSEQ multiplex PCR; TCRdb has only the in-frame clones, and not every one. The data show tens of thousands of clones, about 73% seen once. The entry originates in a study of OX40 agonist ivuxolimab in advanced cancers. The overall study: Partial responses were achieved by three patients, one with hepatocellular carcinoma and two with cutaneous melanoma.

Regarding the study as a whole: Nonresponders included some who also had low normalized T-cell clonal expansion. Within 6 weeks, CD4+ and CD8+ blood T cells expanded clonally at 0.1 to 3.0 mg/kg.

Sequencing was performed on CD4+ or CD8+ T cells sorted from blood, taken in a trial of the OX40 agonist ivuxolimab. This chain links TRBV7-2 with TRBJ2-1, with D unclear. This TCR was recovered from an adult with an advanced solid tumor such as melanoma, head and neck, liver or kidney cancer. As DNA, the CDR3 is TGTGCCAGCAGCCCTAGTAAAAGTTGCAATGAGCAGTTCTTC. It codes for CASSPSKSCNEQFF.